These T cell receptor beta chains were read from a single sample in a study of T cell responses to AZD1222 COVID-19 vaccine. The assay was immunoSEQ multiplex PCR, and TCRdb's table has in-frame clones only and misses some. The sample consists of roughly 100,000 clones, 86% of them appearing once. Specimen: peripheral blood, collected 28 days after the second dose of the MenACWY control vaccine. All receptors derive from an adult who received the MenACWY meningococcal vaccine as a control. The CDR3 runs from the conserved cysteine through the conserved F or W. The order of the fields is J gene, D gene, clone size, V gene, CDR3 DNA, CDR3 protein. D genes are given only for firm matches. Clone size is stated in some rows and not others, as once, few, many or a class when expanded.

TRBJ1-6 - few TRBV3-1/TRBV3-2 TGTGCCAGCAGCCAAGGTCTGGACTCCCTCCACTTT CASSQGLDSLHF
TRBJ2-5 TRBD2 few TRBV9 TGTGCCAGCAGTGGTAGCGGGGGGACACAAGAGACCCAGTACTTC CASSGSGGTQETQYF
TRBJ1-1 - - TRBV3-1/TRBV3-2 TGTGCCAGCGGAAATGTGGGGACTGAAGCTTTCTTT CASGNVGTEAFF
TRBJ1-5 - - TRBV24-1 TGTGCCACCAGTGATGAAAATCCGCTTCAGCCCCAGCATTTT CATSDENPLQPQHF
TRBJ1-5 - once TRBV7-9 TGTGCCAGCAGCTTAGTTTCCACCCTTCGCAATCAGCCCCAGCATTTT CASSLVSTLRNQPQHF
TRBJ2-4 - - TRBV19 TGTGCCAGTACAGGGGCCGCGAGCAAAAACATTCAGTACTTC CASTGAASKNIQYF
TRBJ1-1 - - TRBV6-1 TGTGCCAGCAGTGATCCTGGGGGCATCGGGAATACTGAAGCTTTCTTT CASSDPGGIGNTEAFF
TRBJ2-7 - - TRBV28 TGTGCCAGCAGTTTATGGGGGAACGAGCAGTACTTC CASSLWGNEQYF
TRBJ2-5 TRBD2 - TRBV9 TGTGCCAGCAGCGTTTTAGCGGGGGAGGGGGAGACCCAGTACTTC CASSVLAGEGETQYF
TRBJ2-6 - - TRBV5-4 TGTGCCAGCAGCGTACAGGGCTCTGGGGCCAACGTCCTGACTTTC CASSVQGSGANVLTF
TRBJ1-5 - - TRBV6-5 TGTGCCAGCTCGGACGGGGCGATGAGCAATCAGCCCCAGCATTTT CASSDGAMSNQPQHF
TRBJ2-7 TRBD2 once TRBV2 TGTGCCAGCATGGGAACTAGCGGGGGTTACTCCTACGAGCAGTACTTC CASMGTSGGYSYEQYF
TRBJ2-7 TRBD2 - TRBV6-5 TGTGCCAGCCGACGCCTTAGCGGGGCCTCCTACGAGCAGTACTTC CASRRLSGASYEQYF
TRBJ1-5 - - TRBV9 TGTGCCAGCAGCGTAGGGACATCTAGCAATCAGCCCCAGCATTTT CASSVGTSSNQPQHF
TRBJ2-7 TRBD1 - TRBV7-2 TGTGCCAGCAGCTTAGGCCCCGGACAGGCGGAGCAGTACTTC CASSLGPGQAEQYF
TRBJ2-2 - - TRBV9 TGTGCCAGCAGCGCTGTGAAAGACACCGGGGAGCTGTTTTTT CASSAVKDTGELFF
TRBJ2-3 TRBD2 - TRBV6-2/TRBV6-3 TGTGCCAGCAGTTACCGGCAGGACGGGGGGGCCGCAGATACGCAGTATTTT CASSYRQDGGAADTQYF
TRBJ1-5 TRBD1 once TRBV10-3 TGTGCCGCCCGACAGGGGCTTCAGCCCCAGCATTTT CAARQGLQPQHF
TRBJ2-7 TRBD2 - TRBV19 TGTGCCAGTAGTGTCCAGACTAGCGGGGGTACCACCTACGAGCAGTACTTC CASSVQTSGGTTYEQYF
TRBJ2-5 - - TRBV7-9 TGTGCCAGCAGCTTCCAGGGCTGGGAGACCCAGTACTTC CASSFQGWETQYF
TRBJ2-2 - - TRBV6-5 TGTGCCAGCATACAGACTCCGAACACCGGGGAGCTGTTTTTT CASIQTPNTGELFF
TRBJ2-2 - - TRBV7-9 TGTGCCAGCAGCCATCAGGGAGCGAACACCGGGGAGCTGTTTTTT CASSHQGANTGELFF
TRBJ1-2 TRBD1 - TRBV6-5 TGTGCCAGCGTACAACAGGGGTCCGTGAACTATGGCTACACCTTC CASVQQGSVNYGYTF
TRBJ2-3 TRBD2 - TRBV19 TGTGCCAGTAGTTTAGCGGGATTCACAGATACGCAGTATTTT CASSLAGFTDTQYF
TRBJ1-1 TRBD1 - TRBV2 TGTGCCAGCAGCGCTCCAGGGGGCTTTGGATTCGACACTGAAGCTTTCTTT CASSAPGGFGFDTEAFF
TRBJ2-2 TRBD2 - TRBV5-3 TGTGCCAGAAGCACAGGACTAGCGGGGGCCCAAGTGAACACCGGGGAGCTGTTTTTT CARSTGLAGAQVNTGELFF
TRBJ2-5 - - TRBV11-3 TGTGCCAGCAGCTTATCCTACGGGCCGCGGGAGACCCAGTACTTC CASSLSYGPRETQYF
TRBJ2-1 - - TRBV2 TGTGCCAGCAGAAGCAGCTCCTACAATGAGCAGTTCTTC CASRSSSYNEQFF
TRBJ1-2 TRBD1 - TRBV14 TGTGCCAGCAGCCAAGTTCAGACAGGGGGTCGCGGCTACACCTTC CASSQVQTGGRGYTF
TRBJ2-2 - - TRBV4-1 TGCGCCAGCAGCCTTTCCGGGGCAGACACCGGGGAGCTGTTTTTT CASSLSGADTGELFF
TRBJ2-3 - - TRBV28 TGTGCCACCGGCTTGTGGGGATTGGTAGATACGCAGTATTTT CATGLWGLVDTQYF
TRBJ1-5 - - TRBV19 TGTGCCAGTACTTTAATACGGGGGCTTCAGGGCAATCAGCCCCAGCATTTT CASTLIRGLQGNQPQHF
TRBJ2-5 - - TRBV28 TGTGCCAGCAGTCCAAAGTACCAAGAGACCCAGTACTTC CASSPKYQETQYF
TRBJ1-1 - - TRBV15 TGTGCCACCACCGACAGCGCAGGGGTAGCTTTCTTT CATTDSAGVAFF
TRBJ1-6 - - TRBV2 TGTGCCAGCAGTGAACAGGACAGCTATAATTCACCCCTCCACTTT CASSEQDSYNSPLHF
TRBJ2-2 TRBD2 - TRBV4-2 TGTGCCAGCAGCCAAGATAAAACAGCTGGGACTAGCGGGGGGACCGGGGAGCTGTTTTTT CASSQDKTAGTSGGTGELFF
TRBJ1-4 TRBD1 - TRBV24-1 TGTGCCACCAGTGACACCAGGACAGGGGATGAAAAACTGTTTTTT CATSDTRTGDEKLFF
TRBJ1-2 - - TRBV9 TGTGCCAGCAGCCCCCAGATGGGGCCCTATGGCTACACCTTC CASSPQMGPYGYTF
TRBJ2-7 TRBD2 - TRBV29-1 TGCAGCGTTGTACCCGGGACTAGCGGGGGGATCTACGAGCAGTACTTC CSVVPGTSGGIYEQYF
TRBJ1-1 - few TRBV3-1/TRBV3-2 TGTGCCAGCAAACACTCGTCGACCGAGAACACTGAAGCTTTCTTT CASKHSSTENTEAFF
TRBJ2-7 - - TRBV5-5 TGTGCCAGCAGCTTGGCCGTGGGGACCTACGAGCAGTACTTC CASSLAVGTYEQYF
TRBJ1-2 TRBD1 - TRBV7-9 TGTGCCAGCAGCTTAAGCAGGACAGGGGTTAACTATGGCCACACCTTC CASSLSRTGVNYGHTF
TRBJ2-2 - once TRBV7-2 TGTGCCAGCAGCTTCAGAACTACGAACACCGGGGAGCTGTTTTTT CASSFRTTNTGELFF
TRBJ2-5 - - TRBV11-3 TGTGCCAGCAGCTCCCGGGGACGGGGAAAAGAGACCCAGTACTTC CASSSRGRGKETQYF
TRBJ1-2 TRBD1 - TRBV28 TGTGCCAGCACCCCAGGACAGGGGGCGCGAGGCTACACCTTC CASTPGQGARGYTF
TRBJ1-2 - once TRBV9 TGTGCCAGCAGCGTAGCTCCCCGGTCCTATGGCTACACCTTC CASSVAPRSYGYTF
TRBJ1-5 - - TRBV12-3/TRBV12-4 TGTGCCAGCAGTTTTAGGGATCAGCCCCAGCATTTT CASSFRDQPQHF
TRBJ1-1 - - TRBV7-9 TGTGCCAGCAGCCCTTCCATGAACACTGAAGCTTTCTTT CASSPSMNTEAFF
TRBJ2-7 - - TRBV2 TGTGCCAGCAGCGGAGGGGGGGCAGGGTACTCCTACGAGCAGTACTTC CASSGGGAGYSYEQYF